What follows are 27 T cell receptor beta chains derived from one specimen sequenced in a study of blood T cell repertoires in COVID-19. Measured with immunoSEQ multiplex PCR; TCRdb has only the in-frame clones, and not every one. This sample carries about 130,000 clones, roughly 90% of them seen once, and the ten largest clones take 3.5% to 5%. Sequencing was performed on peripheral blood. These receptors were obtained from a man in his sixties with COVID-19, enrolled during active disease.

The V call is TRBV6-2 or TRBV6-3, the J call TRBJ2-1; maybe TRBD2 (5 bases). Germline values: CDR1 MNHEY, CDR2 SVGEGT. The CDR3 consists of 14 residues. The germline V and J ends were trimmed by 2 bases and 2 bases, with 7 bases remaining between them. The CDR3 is CASSYGLPYNEQFF. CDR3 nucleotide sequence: TGTGCCAGCAGTTACGGACTTCCCTACAATGAGCAGTTCTTC.

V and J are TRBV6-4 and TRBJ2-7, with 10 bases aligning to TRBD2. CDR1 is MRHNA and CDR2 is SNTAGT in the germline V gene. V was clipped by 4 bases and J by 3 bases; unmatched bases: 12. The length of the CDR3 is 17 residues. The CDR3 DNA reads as TGTGCCAGCAGTGCTCCGAACCTAGCGGGAGCTTTCTACGAGCAGTACTTC. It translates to CASSAPNLAGAFYEQYF.

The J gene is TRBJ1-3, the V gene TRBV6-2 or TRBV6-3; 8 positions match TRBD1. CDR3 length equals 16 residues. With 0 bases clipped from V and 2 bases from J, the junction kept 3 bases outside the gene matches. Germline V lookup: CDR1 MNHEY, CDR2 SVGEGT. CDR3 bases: TGTGCCAGCAGTTACTCCGACAGGGGAGCTGGAAACACCATATATTTT. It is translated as CASSYSDRGAGNTIYF.

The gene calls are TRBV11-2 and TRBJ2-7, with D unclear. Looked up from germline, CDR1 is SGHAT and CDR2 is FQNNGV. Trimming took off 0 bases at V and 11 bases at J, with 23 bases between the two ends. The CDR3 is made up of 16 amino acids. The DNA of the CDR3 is TGTGCCAGCAGCTTAGAACCCGCAGGAACCCTTGGGTTGGAGTACTTC. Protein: CASSLEPAGTLGLEYF. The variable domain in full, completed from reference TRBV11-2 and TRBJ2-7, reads EAGVAQSPRYKIIEKRQSVAFWCNPISGHATLYWYQQILGQGPKLLIQFQNNGVVDDSQLPKDRFSAERLKGVDSTLKIQPAKLEDSAVYLCASSLEPAGTLGLEYFGPGTRLTVT.

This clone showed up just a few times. This CDR3 is CASSLGAAQNTEAFF. DNA for the CDR3: TGTGCCAGCAGTTTGGGGGCAGCCCAGAACACTGAAGCTTTCTTT. The rearrangement links TRBV28 to TRBJ1-1; perhaps TRBD1 as D (6 bases). V gave up 3 bases and J gave up 1 base, with 12 bases separating them. Germline lookup yields CDR1 MDHEN and CDR2 SYDVKM. This CDR3 region has 15 residues.

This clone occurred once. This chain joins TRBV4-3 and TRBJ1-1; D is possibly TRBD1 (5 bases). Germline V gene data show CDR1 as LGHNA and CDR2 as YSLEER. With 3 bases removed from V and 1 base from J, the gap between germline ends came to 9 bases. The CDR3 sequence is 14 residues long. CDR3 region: CASSQDTGNTEAFF. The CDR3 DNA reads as TGCGCCAGCAGCCAGGACACCGGGAACACTGAAGCTTTCTTT.

The CDR3 nucleotides are TGTGCCAGCAGTACCCGGGACAGGGAGATTGAAAAACTGTTTTTT. Translating gives CASSTRDREIEKLFF. This sequence joins TRBV6-5 and TRBJ1-4; 9 bases match TRBD1. CDR1 and CDR2 from the germline V gene are MNHEY and SVGAGI. Losses at the gene ends were 5 bases for V and 7 bases for J; bases not matched to a gene: 8. The CDR3 covers 15 residues.

The CDR3 here is CASSWTLAGDTGELFF. The DNA of the CDR3 is TGTGCCAGCAGCTGGACACTAGCGGGAGATACCGGGGAGCTGTTTTTT. The J gene is TRBJ2-2, the V gene TRBV7-2; 11 bases agree with TRBD2. This CDR3 is built from 16 residues. Germline trimming cut 4 bases from V and 5 bases from J; bases unmatched to any gene: 6. Germline values: CDR1 SGHTA, CDR2 FQGNSA.

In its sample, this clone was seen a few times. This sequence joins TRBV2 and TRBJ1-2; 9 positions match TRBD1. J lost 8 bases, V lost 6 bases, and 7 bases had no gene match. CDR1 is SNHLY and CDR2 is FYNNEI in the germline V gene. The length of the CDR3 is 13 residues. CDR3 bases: TGTGCCAGCAGCGCCGGGACAGGGAACGGCTACACCTTC. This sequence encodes CASSAGTGNGYTF.

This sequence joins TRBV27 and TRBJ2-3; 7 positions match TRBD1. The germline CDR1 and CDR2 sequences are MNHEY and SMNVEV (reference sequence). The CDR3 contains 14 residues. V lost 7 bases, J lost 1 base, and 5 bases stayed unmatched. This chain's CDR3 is CASTTGTGTDTQYF. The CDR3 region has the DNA TGTGCCAGCACCACCGGGACAGGCACAGATACGCAGTATTTT.

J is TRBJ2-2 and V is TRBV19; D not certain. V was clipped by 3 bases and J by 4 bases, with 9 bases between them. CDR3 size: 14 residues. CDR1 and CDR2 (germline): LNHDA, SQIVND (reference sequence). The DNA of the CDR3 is TGTGCCAGTAGTATTGGGTGGAGCACCGGGGAGCTGTTTTTT. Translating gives CASSIGWSTGELFF.

The CDR3 reads CARVPGTGTDTQYF. The CDR3 bases are TGTGCCAGGGTACCCGGGACAGGGACAGATACGCAGTATTTT. V usage is TRBV21-1 and J usage is TRBJ2-3; TRBD1 was called by the table and not checked on the DNA. TRBV21-1 is noted as a pseudogene. The CDR3 has 14 residues.

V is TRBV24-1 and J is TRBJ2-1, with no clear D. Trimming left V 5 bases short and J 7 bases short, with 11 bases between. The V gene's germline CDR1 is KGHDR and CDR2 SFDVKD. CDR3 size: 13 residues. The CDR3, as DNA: TGTGCCACCAGTGGTGAACCAGGTAATGAGCAGTTCTTC. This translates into CATSGEPGNEQFF.

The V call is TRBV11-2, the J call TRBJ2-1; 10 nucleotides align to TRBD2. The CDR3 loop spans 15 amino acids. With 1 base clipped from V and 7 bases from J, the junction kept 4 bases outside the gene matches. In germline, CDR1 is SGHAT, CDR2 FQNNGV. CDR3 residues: CASSLVGLAWNEQFF. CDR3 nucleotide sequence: TGTGCCAGCAGCTTAGTGGGACTAGCGTGGAATGAGCAGTTCTTC.

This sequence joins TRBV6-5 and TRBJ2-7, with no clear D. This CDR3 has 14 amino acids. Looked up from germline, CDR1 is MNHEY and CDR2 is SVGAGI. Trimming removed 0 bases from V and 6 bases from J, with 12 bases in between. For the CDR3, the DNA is TGTGCCAGCAGTTACTCCCGGGTTGTCGGCGAGCAGTACTTC. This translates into CASSYSRVVGEQYF.

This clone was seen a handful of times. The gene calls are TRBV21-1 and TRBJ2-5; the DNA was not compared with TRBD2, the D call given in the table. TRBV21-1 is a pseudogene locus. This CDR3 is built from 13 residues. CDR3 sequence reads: CASWGGVKETQYF. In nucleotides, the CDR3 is TGTGCCAGCTGGGGAGGGGTAAAAGAGACCCAGTACTTC.

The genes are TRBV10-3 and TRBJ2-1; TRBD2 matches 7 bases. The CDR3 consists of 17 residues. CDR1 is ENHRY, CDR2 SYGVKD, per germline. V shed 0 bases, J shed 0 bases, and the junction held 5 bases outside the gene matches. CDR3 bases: TGTGCCATCAGTGAGTCCCGGGAGGCGAGCTCCTACAATGAGCAGTTCTTC. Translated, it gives CAISESREASSYNEQFF.

CDR3 in amino acids: CSVAGTGGSGTQYF. In nucleotides, the CDR3 is TGCAGCGTCGCCGGGACAGGGGGTTCGGGTACGCAGTATTTT. The chain has TRBV29-1 and TRBJ2-3; 11 nucleotides match TRBD1. CDR3 size: 14 residues. Per germline, CDR1 SQVTM and CDR2 ANQGSEA. V was clipped by 6 bases and J by 8 bases; unmatched bases: 10.

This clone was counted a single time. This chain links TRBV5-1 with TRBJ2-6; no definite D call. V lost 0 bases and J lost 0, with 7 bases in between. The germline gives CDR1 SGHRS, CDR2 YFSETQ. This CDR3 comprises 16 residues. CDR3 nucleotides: TGCGCCAGCAGCTTGGGGCAGCGCTCTGGGGCCAACGTCCTGACTTTC. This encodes CASSLGQRSGANVLTF.

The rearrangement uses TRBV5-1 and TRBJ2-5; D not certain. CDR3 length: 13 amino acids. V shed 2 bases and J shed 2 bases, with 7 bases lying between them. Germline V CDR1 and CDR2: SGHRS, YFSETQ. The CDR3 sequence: CASSFLTQETQYF. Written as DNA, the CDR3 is TGCGCCAGCAGCTTTCTAACGCAAGAGACCCAGTACTTC.

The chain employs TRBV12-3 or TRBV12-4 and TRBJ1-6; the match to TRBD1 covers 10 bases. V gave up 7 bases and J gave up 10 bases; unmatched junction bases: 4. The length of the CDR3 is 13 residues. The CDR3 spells CASTRDRGSPLHF. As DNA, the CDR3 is TGTGCCAGCACCCGGGACAGGGGCTCACCCCTCCACTTT.

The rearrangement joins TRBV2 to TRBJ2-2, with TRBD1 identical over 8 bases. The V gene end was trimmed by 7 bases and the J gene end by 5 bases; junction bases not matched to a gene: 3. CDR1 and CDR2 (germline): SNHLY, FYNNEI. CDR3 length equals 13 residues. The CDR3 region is CASIRDRTGELFF. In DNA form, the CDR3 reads TGTGCCAGCATCCGGGACAGGACCGGGGAGCTGTTTTTT. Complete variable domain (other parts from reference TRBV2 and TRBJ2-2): EPEVTQTPSHQVTQMGQEVILRCVPISNHLYFYWYRQILGQKVEFLVSFYNNEISEKSEIFDDQFSVERPDGSNFTLKIRSTKLEDSAMYFCASIRDRTGELFFGEGSRLTVL.

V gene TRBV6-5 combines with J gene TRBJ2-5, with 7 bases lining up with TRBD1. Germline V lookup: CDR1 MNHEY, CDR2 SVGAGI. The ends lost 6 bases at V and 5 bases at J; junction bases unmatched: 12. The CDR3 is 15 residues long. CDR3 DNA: TGTGCCAGCAGCCAGCAAGACAGGGTGGGGGAGACCCAGTACTTC. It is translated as CASSQQDRVGETQYF.

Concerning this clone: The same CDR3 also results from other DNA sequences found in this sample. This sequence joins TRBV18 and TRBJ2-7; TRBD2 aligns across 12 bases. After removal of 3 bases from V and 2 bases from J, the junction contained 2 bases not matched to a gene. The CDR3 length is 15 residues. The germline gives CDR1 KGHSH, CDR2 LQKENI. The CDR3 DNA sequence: TGTGCCAGCTCACCGGGACTAGCGGGTGCCTACGAGCAGTACTTC. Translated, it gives CASSPGLAGAYEQYF.

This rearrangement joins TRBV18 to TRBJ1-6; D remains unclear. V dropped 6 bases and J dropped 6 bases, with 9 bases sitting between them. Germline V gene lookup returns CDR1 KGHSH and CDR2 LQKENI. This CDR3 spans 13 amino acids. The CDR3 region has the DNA TGTGCCAGCTCCCCTGCGTCTAATTCACCCCTCCACTTT. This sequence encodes CASSPASNSPLHF.

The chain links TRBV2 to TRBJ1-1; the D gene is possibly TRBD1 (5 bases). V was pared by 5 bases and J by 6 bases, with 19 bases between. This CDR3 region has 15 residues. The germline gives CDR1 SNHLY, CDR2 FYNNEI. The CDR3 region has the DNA TGTGCCAGCAGTCCGACCCAGGGATTGGGTCCTGAAGCTTTCTTT. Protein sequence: CASSPTQGLGPEAFF.

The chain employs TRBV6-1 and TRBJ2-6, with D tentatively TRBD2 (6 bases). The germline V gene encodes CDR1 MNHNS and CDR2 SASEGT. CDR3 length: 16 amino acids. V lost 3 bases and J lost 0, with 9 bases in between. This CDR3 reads CASSDRTISGANVLTF. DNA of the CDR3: TGTGCCAGCAGTGACAGGACTATCTCTGGGGCCAACGTCCTGACTTTC.